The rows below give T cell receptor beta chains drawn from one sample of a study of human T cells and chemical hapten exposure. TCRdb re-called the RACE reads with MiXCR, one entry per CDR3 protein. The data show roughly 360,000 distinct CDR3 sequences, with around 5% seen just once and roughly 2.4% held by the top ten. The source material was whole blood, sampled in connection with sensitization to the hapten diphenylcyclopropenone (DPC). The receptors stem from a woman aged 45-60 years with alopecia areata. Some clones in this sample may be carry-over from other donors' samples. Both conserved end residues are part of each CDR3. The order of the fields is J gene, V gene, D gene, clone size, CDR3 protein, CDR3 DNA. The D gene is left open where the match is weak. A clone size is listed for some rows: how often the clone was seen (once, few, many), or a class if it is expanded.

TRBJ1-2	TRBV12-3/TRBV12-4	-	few	CASRPQGTYGYTF	TGTGCCAGCAGGCCGCAGGGGACCTATGGCTACACCTTC
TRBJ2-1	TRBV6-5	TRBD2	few	CASSRTSGGEQFF	TGTGCCAGCAGTCGGACTAGCGGGGGAGAGCAGTTCTTC
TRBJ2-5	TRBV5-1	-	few	CASSTGARETQYF	TGCGCCAGCAGTACGGGGGCCAGAGAGACCCAGTACTTC
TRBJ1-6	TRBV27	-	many	CASSTGTGFNSPLHF	TGTGCCAGCAGTACTGGCACAGGGTTCAATTCACCCCTCCACTTT
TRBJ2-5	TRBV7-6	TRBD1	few	CASSWTTGVQETQYF	TGTGCCAGCAGCTGGACGACAGGGGTACAAGAGACCCAGTACTTC
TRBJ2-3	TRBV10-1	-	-	CASSESGADADTQYF	TGCGCCAGCAGTGAATCGGGGGCGGACGCAGATACGCAGTATTTT
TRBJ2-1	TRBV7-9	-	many	CASSSEKGSYNEQFF	TGTGCCAGCAGCTCCGAAAAGGGCTCCTACAATGAGCAGTTCTTC
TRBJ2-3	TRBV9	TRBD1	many	CASSVAGTADTQYF	TGTGCCAGCAGCGTAGCAGGGACAGCAGATACGCAGTATTTT
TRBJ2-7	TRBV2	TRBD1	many	CASRVGQGGSSYEQYF	TGTGCCAGCAGAGTCGGACAGGGGGGTTCCTCCTACGAGCAGTACTTC
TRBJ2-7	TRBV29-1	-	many	CSATGPLGEQYF	TGCAGCGCCACAGGGCCCCTGGGCGAGCAGTACTTC
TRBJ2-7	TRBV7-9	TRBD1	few	CASSADRTGKKEQYF	TGTGCCAGCAGTGCGGACAGGACAGGCAAAAAGGAGCAGTACTTC
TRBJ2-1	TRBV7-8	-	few	CASSFERTPVGQFF	TGTGCCAGCAGCTTTGAACGGACCCCCGTCGGGCAGTTCTTC
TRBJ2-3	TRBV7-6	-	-	CASSISAGTDTQYF	TGTGCCAGCAGCATCAGCGCTGGGACAGATACGCAGTATTTT
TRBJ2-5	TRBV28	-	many	CASADRMDETQYF	TGTGCCAGTGCCGACAGAATGGATGAGACCCAGTACTTC
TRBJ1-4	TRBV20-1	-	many	CSAAPLGLGEKLFF	TGCAGTGCTGCGCCCCTCGGGCTGGGTGAAAAACTGTTTTTT
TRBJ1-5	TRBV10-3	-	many	CAISSGTYANQPQHF	TGTGCCATCAGTTCAGGGACATATGCCAATCAGCCCCAGCATTTT
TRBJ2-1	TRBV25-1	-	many	CASSESGREQFF	TGTGCCAGCAGTGAATCAGGCCGTGAGCAGTTCTTC
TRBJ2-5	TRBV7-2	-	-	CASTKGGSVVETQYF	TGTGCCAGCACCAAGGGGGGGTCCGTAGTGGAGACCCAGTACTTC
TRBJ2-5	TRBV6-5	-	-	CASSWTGGPKETQYF	TGTGCCAGCAGCTGGACCGGGGGGCCAAAGGAGACCCAGTACTTC
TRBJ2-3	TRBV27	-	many	CASSSRAESTDTQYF	TGTGCCAGCAGTTCCAGGGCGGAGAGCACAGATACGCAGTATTTT
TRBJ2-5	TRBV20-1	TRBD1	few	CSADRGKETQYF	TGCAGTGCCGACAGGGGAAAAGAGACCCAGTACTTC
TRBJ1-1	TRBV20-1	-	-	CSASMWGVEAFF	TGCAGTGCCTCGATGTGGGGAGTGGAAGCTTTCTTT
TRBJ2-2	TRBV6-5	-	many	CASSYWTGGTTGELFF	TGTGCCAGCAGTTACTGGACAGGAGGGACCACCGGGGAGCTGTTTTTT
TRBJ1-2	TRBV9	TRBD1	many	CASSDGTGDYGYTF	TGTGCCAGCAGCGATGGGACAGGGGACTATGGCTACACCTTC
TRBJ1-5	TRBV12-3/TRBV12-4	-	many	CASSLQGSQPQHF	TGTGCCAGCAGTTTACAGGGTTCCCAGCCCCAGCATTTT
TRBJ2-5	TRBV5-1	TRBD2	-	CASSDLTSGGLETQYF	TGCGCCAGCAGCGATCTGACTAGCGGGGGGTTAGAGACCCAGTACTTC
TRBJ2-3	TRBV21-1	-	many	CASSKLRRAGAPVVTFGDTQYF	TGTGCCAGCAGCAAACTCCGCAGGGCGGGGGCCCCCGTGGTGACTTTCGGAGATACGCAGTATTTT
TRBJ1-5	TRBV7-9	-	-	CASSPGGTDQRQHF	TGTGCCAGCAGCCCCGGGGGTACTGATCAGCGCCAGCATTTT
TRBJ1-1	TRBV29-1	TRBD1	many	CSVWGQGSEAFF	TGCAGCGTTTGGGGACAGGGTAGTGAAGCTTTCTTT
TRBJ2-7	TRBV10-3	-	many	CAIRGERYEQYF	TGTGCCATCCGGGGAGAAAGGTACGAGCAGTACTTC
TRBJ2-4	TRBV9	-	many	CASSAGTTNIQYF	TGTGCCAGCAGCGCCGGGACAACAAACATTCAGTACTTC
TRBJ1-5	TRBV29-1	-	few	CSARIGGDDQPQHF	TGCAGCGCCAGAATAGGGGGTGATGATCAGCCCCAGCATTTT
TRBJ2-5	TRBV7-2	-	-	CASSLTMGMETQYF	TGTGCCAGCAGCTTAACGATGGGGATGGAGACCCAGTACTTC
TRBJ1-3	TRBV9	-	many	CASSVESWDTIYF	TGTGCCAGCAGCGTAGAAAGTTGGGACACCATATATTTT
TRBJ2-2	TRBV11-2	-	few	CASSYYSELGTGELFF	TGTGCCAGCAGCTATTACAGCGAATTAGGCACCGGGGAGCTGTTTTTT
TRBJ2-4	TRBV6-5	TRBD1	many	CASSYSDRGIRSIQYF	TGTGCCAGCAGTTACTCGGACAGGGGGATTAGGTCCATTCAGTACTTC
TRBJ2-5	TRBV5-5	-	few	CASSRKVLRQSQETQYF	TGTGCCAGCAGCCGGAAGGTATTGAGGCAGAGCCAAGAGACCCAGTACTTC
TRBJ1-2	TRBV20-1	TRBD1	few	CSAGTGRNYGYTF	TGCAGTGCTGGGACAGGGCGCAACTATGGCTACACCTTC
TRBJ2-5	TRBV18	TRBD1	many	CASSPRTGVQETQYF	TGTGCCAGCTCACCCCGGACAGGGGTACAGGAGACCCAGTACTTC
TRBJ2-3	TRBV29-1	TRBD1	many	CSVEGDRGPDTQYF	TGCAGCGTTGAAGGAGACAGGGGGCCAGATACGCAGTATTTT
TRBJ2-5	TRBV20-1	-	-	CSAIATRGRRETQYF	TGCAGTGCCATTGCCACCAGGGGAAGGCGGGAGACCCAGTACTTC
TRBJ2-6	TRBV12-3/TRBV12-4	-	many	CASTTMSGSGANVLTF	TGTGCCAGCACCACCATGTCCGGCTCTGGGGCCAACGTCCTGACTTTC
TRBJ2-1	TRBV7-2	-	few	CASSLSTAEQFF	TGTGCCAGCAGCTTAAGTACTGCTGAGCAGTTCTTC
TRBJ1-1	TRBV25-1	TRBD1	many	CASSITGEGTEAFF	TGTGCCAGCAGTATCACAGGGGAAGGTACTGAAGCTTTCTTT
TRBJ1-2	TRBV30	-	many	CAWSDYGYTF	TGTGCCTGGAGTGACTATGGCTACACCTTC
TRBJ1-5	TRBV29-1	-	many	CSVENWRRRGDVSNQPQHF	TGCAGCGTTGAAAACTGGAGGCGCCGGGGGGATGTAAGCAATCAGCCCCAGCATTTT
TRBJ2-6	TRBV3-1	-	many	CASSPHGANVLTF	TGTGCCAGCAGCCCCCATGGGGCCAACGTCCTGACTTTC
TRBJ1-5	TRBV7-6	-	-	CASSSRERGPQHF	TGTGCCAGCAGCTCCAGGGAAAGGGGGCCCCAGCATTTT
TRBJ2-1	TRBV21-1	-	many	CASSKPDGHRAYNEQFF	TGTGCCAGCAGCAAACCTGACGGACACCGAGCCTACAATGAGCAGTTCTTC
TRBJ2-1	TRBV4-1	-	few	CASSQDRGDYNEQFF	TGCGCCAGCAGCCAAGATCGGGGCGACTACAATGAGCAGTTCTTC
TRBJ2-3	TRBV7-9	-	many	CASSPPGADTQYF	TGTGCCAGCAGCCCCCCCGGGGCAGATACGCAGTATTTT
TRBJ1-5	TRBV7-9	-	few	CASSLGPDNQPQHF	TGTGCCAGCAGCTTAGGGCCTGACAATCAGCCCCAGCATTTT
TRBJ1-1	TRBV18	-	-	CASSPNSLGGNTEAFF	TGTGCCAGCTCACCAAATTCCCTGGGAGGGAACACTGAAGCTTTCTTT
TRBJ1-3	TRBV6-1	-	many	CASHDRISGNTIYF	TGTGCCAGCCACGACAGGATCTCTGGAAACACCATATATTTT
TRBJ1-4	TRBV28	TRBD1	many	CASSPPISGTGEKLFF	TGTGCCAGCAGCCCTCCGATCTCCGGGACAGGGGAAAAACTGTTTTTT
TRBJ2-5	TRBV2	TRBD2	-	CASRYRPGGQETQYF	TGTGCCAGCAGATACCGACCGGGGGGCCAAGAGACCCAGTACTTC
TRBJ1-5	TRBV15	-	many	CATRGKDNQPQHF	TGTGCCACGAGGGGGAAAGACAATCAGCCCCAGCATTTT
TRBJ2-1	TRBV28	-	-	CASSLFFGNSYNEQFF	TGTGCCAGCAGTTTATTTTTTGGGAACTCCTACAATGAGCAGTTCTTC
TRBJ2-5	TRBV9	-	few	CASSPRVGQGGETQYF	TGTGCCAGCAGCCCGAGGGTAGGGCAGGGGGGAGAGACCCAGTACTTC